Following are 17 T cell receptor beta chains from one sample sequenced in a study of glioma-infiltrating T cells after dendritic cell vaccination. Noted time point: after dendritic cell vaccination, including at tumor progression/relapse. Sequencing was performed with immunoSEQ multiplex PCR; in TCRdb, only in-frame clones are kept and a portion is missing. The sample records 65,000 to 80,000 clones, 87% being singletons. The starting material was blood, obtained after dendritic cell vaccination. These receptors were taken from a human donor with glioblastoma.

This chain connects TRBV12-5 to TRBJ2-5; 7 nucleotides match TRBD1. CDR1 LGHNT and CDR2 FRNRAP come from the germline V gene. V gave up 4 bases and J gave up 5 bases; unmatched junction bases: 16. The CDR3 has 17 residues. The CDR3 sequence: CASGSNFPGQERETQYF. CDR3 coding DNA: TGTGCTAGTGGTTCCAATTTTCCTGGACAGGAGCGGGAGACCCAGTACTTC.

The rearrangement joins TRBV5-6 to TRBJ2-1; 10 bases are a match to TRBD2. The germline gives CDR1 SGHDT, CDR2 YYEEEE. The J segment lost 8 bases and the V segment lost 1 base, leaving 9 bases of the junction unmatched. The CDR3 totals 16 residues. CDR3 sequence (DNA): TGTGCCAGCAGCTTGTTGAAGCGGGAGGGCCCCGATGAGCAGTTCTTC. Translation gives CASSLLKREGPDEQFF.

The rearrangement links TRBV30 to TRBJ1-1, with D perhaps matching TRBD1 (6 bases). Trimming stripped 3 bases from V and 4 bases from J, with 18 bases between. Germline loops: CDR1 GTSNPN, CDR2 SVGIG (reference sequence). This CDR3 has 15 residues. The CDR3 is CAWSPFNRVGTEAFF. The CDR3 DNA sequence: TGTGCCTGGAGCCCATTCAACAGGGTTGGCACTGAAGCTTTCTTT.

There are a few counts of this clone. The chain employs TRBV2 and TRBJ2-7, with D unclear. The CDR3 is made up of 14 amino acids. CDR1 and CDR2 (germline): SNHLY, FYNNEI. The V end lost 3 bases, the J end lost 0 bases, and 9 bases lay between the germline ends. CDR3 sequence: CASSDGRNSYEQYF. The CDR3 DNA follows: TGTGCCAGCAGTGATGGCAGGAACTCCTACGAGCAGTACTTC.

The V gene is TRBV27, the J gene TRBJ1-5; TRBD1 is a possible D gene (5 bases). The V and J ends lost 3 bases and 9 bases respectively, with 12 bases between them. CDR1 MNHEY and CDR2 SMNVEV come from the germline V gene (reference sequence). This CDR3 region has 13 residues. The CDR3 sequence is CASSLGLMGPQHF. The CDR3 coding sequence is TGTGCCAGCAGTTTGGGGCTGATGGGGCCCCAGCATTTT.

The CDR3 sequence is CASSKAGLDGAYEQYF. CDR3 coding DNA: TGTGCCAGCAGCAAAGCAGGGCTAGACGGGGCCTACGAGCAGTACTTC. The V and J genes are TRBV21-1 and TRBJ2-7; the table's TRBD2 call for D was not verified on the DNA. TRBV21-1 constitutes a pseudogene. This CDR3 contains 16 residues.

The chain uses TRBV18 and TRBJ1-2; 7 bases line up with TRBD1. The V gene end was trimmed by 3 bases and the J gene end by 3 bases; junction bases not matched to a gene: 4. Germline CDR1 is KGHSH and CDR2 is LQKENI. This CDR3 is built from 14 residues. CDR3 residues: CASSPRGTDYGYTF. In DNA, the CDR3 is TGTGCCAGCTCACCCCGCGGGACAGACTATGGCTACACCTTC.

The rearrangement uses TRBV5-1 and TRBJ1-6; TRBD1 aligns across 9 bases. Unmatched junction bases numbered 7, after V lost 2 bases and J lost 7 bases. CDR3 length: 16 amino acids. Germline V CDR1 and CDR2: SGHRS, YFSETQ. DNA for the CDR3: TGCGCCAGCAGCTTAAAACAGGGGGCGCGAAATTCACCCCTCCACTTT. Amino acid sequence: CASSLKQGARNSPLHF.

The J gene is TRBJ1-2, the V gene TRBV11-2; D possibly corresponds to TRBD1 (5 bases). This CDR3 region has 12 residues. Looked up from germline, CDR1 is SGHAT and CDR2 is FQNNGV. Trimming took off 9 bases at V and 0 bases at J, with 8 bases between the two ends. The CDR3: CASQGPNYGYTF. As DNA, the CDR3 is TGTGCCAGTCAGGGCCCTAACTATGGCTACACCTTC.

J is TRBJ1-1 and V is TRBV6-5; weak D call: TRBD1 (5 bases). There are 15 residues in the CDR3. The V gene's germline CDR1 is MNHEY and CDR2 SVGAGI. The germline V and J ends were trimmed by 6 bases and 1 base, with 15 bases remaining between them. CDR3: CASSASFRANTEAFF. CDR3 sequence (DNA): TGTGCCAGCAGCGCTTCATTCAGGGCGAACACTGAAGCTTTCTTT.

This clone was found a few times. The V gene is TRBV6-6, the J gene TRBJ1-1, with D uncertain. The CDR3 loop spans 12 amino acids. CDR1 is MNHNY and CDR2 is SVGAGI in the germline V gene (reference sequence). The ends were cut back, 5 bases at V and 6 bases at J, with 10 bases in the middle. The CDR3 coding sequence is TGTGCCAGCAGTGGGTTAGGAGCTGAAGCTTTCTTT. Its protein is CASSGLGAEAFF.

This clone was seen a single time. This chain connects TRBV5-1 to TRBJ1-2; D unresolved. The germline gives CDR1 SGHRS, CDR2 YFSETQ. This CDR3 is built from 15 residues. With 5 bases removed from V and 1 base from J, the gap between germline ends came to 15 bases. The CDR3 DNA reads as TGCGCCAGCAGTAAAGACACTGCGAATAACTATGGCTACACCTTC. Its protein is CASSKDTANNYGYTF. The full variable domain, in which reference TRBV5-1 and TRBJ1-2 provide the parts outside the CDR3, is KAGVTQTPRYLIKTRGQQVTLSCSPISGHRSVSWYQQTPGQGLQFLFEYFSETQRNKGNFPGRFSGRQFSNSRSEMNVSTLELGDSALYLCASSKDTANNYGYTFGSGTRLTVV.

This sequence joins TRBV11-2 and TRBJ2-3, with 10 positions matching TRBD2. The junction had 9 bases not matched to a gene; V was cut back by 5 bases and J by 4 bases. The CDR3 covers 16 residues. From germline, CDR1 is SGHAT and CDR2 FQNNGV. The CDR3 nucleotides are TGTGCCAGCAGCCCCGGTATAGCGGGAGGATCAGATACGCAGTATTTT. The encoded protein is CASSPGIAGGSDTQYF.

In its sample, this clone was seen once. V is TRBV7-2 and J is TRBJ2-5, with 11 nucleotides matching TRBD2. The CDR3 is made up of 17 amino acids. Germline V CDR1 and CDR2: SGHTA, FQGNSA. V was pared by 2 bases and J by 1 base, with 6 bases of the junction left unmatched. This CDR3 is CASSLTGTSGVQETQYF. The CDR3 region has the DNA TGTGCCAGCAGCTTAACCGGGACTAGCGGAGTCCAAGAGACCCAGTACTTC.

The DNA for the CDR3 is TGTGCCAGCAGCTTAGGGTTGGGGGCTACATACCCTGGCTACACCTTC. Translated, it gives CASSLGLGATYPGYTF. The genes are TRBV7-2 and TRBJ1-2; the D gene is possibly TRBD1 (6 bases). Trimming shortened V by 1 base and J by 7 bases, and 19 bases separated the two germline ends. This CDR3 is built from 16 residues. Germline-derived CDR1 and CDR2 are SGHTA and FQGNSA.

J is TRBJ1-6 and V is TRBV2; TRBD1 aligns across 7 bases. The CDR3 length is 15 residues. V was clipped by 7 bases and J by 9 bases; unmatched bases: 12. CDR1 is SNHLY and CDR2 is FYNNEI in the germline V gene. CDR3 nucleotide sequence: TGTGCCAGCACTTTGGGACAGCAGCTTGGTTCACCCCTCCACTTT. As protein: CASTLGQQLGSPLHF.

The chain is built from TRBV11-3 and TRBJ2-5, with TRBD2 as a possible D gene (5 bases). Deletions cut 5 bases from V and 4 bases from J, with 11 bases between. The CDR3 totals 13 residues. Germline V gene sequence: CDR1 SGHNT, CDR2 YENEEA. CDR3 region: CASSRGLSETQYF. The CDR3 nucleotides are TGTGCCAGCAGCCGCGGACTTTCAGAGACCCAGTACTTC.